These 23 T cell receptor beta chains originate from one sample sequenced in a study of lymphopenia after photon versus proton radiotherapy (dated by TCRdb to the late 2010s). The method was the immunoSEQ multiplex PCR assay. The table comes from immuneACCESS by way of TCRdb, which keeps in-frame sequences with V and J called. Part of the clones is missing from these tables; in studies checked, under half for an unresolved V gene and the rest for unknown reasons. The sample table holds 150,000 to 200,000 clones, of which 70% to 90% were seen once. The ten largest clones add up to approximately 4.8% of the sample. This material consisted of peripheral blood, taken from a patient treated with photon-based radiotherapy. The receptors stem from a man between 50 and 59 years old with gastric cancer.

The chain recombines TRBV19 with TRBJ2-4, with D hard to call. There are 18 residues in the CDR3. Germline V gene lookup returns CDR1 LNHDA and CDR2 SQIVND (reference sequence). V was shortened by 1 base and J by 1 base, with 17 bases between the two germline ends. Here the CDR3 DNA reads TGTGCCAGTAGTATAGGTAGGGATCTTCGAGGTGCCAAAAACATTCAGTACTTC. Translation: CASSIGRDLRGAKNIQYF.

The CDR3 bases are TGCAGCGTTGAGGGAGGGGAAGAGACCCAGTACTTC. This translates into CSVEGGEETQYF. The chain has TRBV29-1 and TRBJ2-5, with TRBD2 matching over 7 bases. This CDR3 spans 12 amino acids. The J segment lost 3 bases and the V segment lost 3 bases, leaving 1 base of the junction unmatched. Germline CDR1 is SQVTM and CDR2 is ANQGSEA.

The chain links TRBV2 to TRBJ2-7; the D gene is possibly TRBD1 (6 bases). V dropped 2 bases and J dropped 0 bases, with 11 bases sitting between them. The CDR3 extends over 15 amino acids. Germline CDR1 is SNHLY and CDR2 is FYNNEI. The CDR3 DNA reads as TGTGCCAGCAGTGAACAGGGGAAAGCCTCCTACGAGCAGTACTTC. Encoded protein: CASSEQGKASYEQYF. Filled out from reference TRBV2 and TRBJ2-7, the complete variable domain reads EPEVTQTPSHQVTQMGQEVILRCVPISNHLYFYWYRQILGQKVEFLVSFYNNEISEKSEIFDDQFSVERPDGSNFTLKIRSTKLEDSAMYFCASSEQGKASYEQYFGPGTRLTVT.

The V and J genes are TRBV11-3 and TRBJ2-3; 7 nucleotides align to TRBD1. J was trimmed by 3 bases and V by 5 bases; bases with no gene match: 11. CDR1 and CDR2 (germline): SGHNT, YENEEA. This CDR3 has 16 residues. The DNA of the CDR3 is TGTGCCAGCAGCGCCAACACAGGGGTGGGAACAGATACGCAGTATTTT. Translated: CASSANTGVGTDTQYF.

This chain connects TRBV19 to TRBJ2-7; TRBD1 aligns across 7 bases. V gave up 5 bases and J gave up 0 bases; unmatched junction bases: 4. This CDR3 has 14 residues. Germline CDR1 LNHDA, CDR2 SQIVND (reference sequence). Written as DNA, the CDR3 is TGTGCCAGTAGTTCCCGGACAGGCTCCTACGAGCAGTACTTC. Its protein is CASSSRTGSYEQYF.

This clone has just one count. This chain links TRBV28 with TRBJ1-5, with unresolved D. Germline V gene sequence: CDR1 MDHEN, CDR2 SYDVKM. This CDR3 comprises 15 residues. V was cut by 4 bases and J by 2 bases, with 12 bases left in between. The CDR3 here is CASSSGTMGNQPQHF. In DNA, the CDR3 is TGTGCCAGCAGTTCAGGTACGATGGGCAATCAGCCCCAGCATTTT.

The V and J genes are TRBV19 and TRBJ2-3; 8 positions agree with TRBD2. V was pared by 5 bases and J by 4 bases, with 14 bases of the junction left unmatched. CDR3 length: 17 residues. CDR1 is LNHDA, CDR2 SQIVND, per germline (reference sequence). CDR3 region: CASSPQTSGSAPDTQYF. CDR3 bases: TGTGCCAGTAGTCCCCAAACTAGCGGTTCGGCCCCAGATACGCAGTATTTT.

The rearrangement uses TRBV4-2 and TRBJ1-1; D gene uncertain. The CDR3 covers 14 residues. Trimming took off 0 bases at V and 4 bases at J, with 9 bases between the two ends. Germline V lookup: CDR1 LGHNA, CDR2 YNFKEQ. The CDR3: CASSQDPAGTEAFF. CDR3 sequence (DNA): TGTGCCAGCAGCCAAGACCCCGCGGGCACTGAAGCTTTCTTT.

The rearrangement links TRBV18 to TRBJ2-7; 14 nucleotides match TRBD2. The CDR3 spans 16 residues. Germline V gene lookup returns CDR1 KGHSH and CDR2 LQKENI. Trimming at V came to 2 bases and at J to 2 bases, leaving 2 bases not matched to a gene. DNA of the CDR3: TGTGCCAGCTCACCAACGGGACTAGCGGGAGCCTACGAGCAGTACTTC. Translating gives CASSPTGLAGAYEQYF.

V usage is TRBV7-2 and J usage is TRBJ2-3, with D possibly TRBD1 on 5 matching bases. V gave up 1 base and J gave up 6 bases, with 14 bases separating them. CDR1 is SGHTA and CDR2 is FQGNSA in the germline V gene. This CDR3 region has 15 residues. CDR3 loop: CASSLGGPRTDTQYF. The CDR3, as DNA: TGTGCCAGCAGCTTAGGGGGCCCACGAACGGATACGCAGTATTTT.

The rearrangement joins TRBV4-2 to TRBJ1-1; D not certain. This CDR3 is 16 amino acids long. Germline V CDR1 and CDR2: LGHNA, YNFKEQ. V lost 0 bases and J lost 0, with 11 bases in between. CDR3 protein: CASSQDGKGMNTEAFF. The CDR3 region has the DNA TGTGCCAGCAGCCAAGACGGCAAGGGTATGAACACTGAAGCTTTCTTT.

This clone was counted only a few times. The V gene is TRBV28, the J gene TRBJ2-7; D may be TRBD2 (5 bases). Per germline, CDR1 MDHEN and CDR2 SYDVKM. Trimming took 4 bases from V and 3 from J, leaving 19 bases between them. The CDR3 runs to 16 residues. Here the CDR3 reads CASSSSSGSTYYEQYF. In nucleotides, the CDR3 is TGTGCCAGCAGTTCATCCTCGGGGTCCACCTACTACGAGCAGTACTTC.

The V call is TRBV14, the J call TRBJ1-2; no clear D gene. The V and J ends lost 5 bases and 4 bases respectively, with 5 bases between them. Germline V gene lookup returns CDR1 SGHDN and CDR2 FVKESK. This CDR3 is built from 11 residues. This CDR3 is CASSSIYGYTF. The CDR3 DNA sequence: TGTGCCAGCAGCTCCATCTATGGCTACACCTTC. Supplemented by reference TRBV14 and TRBJ1-2, the full variable domain reads EAGVTQFPSHSVIEKGQTVTLRCDPISGHDNLYWYRRVMGKEIKFLLHFVKESKQDESGMPNNRFLAERTGGTYSTLKVQPAELEDSGVYFCASSSIYGYTFGSGTRLTVV.

The genes are TRBV4-1 and TRBJ1-1, with a tentative D call TRBD1 (6 bases). Germline assignment: CDR1 MGHRA and CDR2 YSYEKL. Trimming shortened V by 0 bases and J by 4 bases, and 9 bases separated the two germline ends. The CDR3 runs to 14 residues. Written as DNA, the CDR3 is TGCGCCAGCAGCCAAGACGTACAGGGCACTGAAGCTTTCTTT. This codes for CASSQDVQGTEAFF.

CDR3 loop: CASSEGVGATNYGYTF. CDR3 nucleotide sequence: TGTGCCAGCAGTGAAGGGGTAGGGGCCACTAACTATGGCTACACCTTC. V usage is TRBV6-1 and J usage is TRBJ1-2, with TRBD1 as a possible D gene (5 bases). This CDR3 is built from 16 residues. The V gene's germline CDR1 is MNHNS and CDR2 SASEGT. V was trimmed by 1 base and J by 0 bases, leaving 12 bases between them.

This chain links TRBV29-1 with TRBJ1-5, with D tentatively TRBD1 (5 bases). Between the trimmed V and J ends, which lost 7 bases and 0 bases, there was a span of 13 bases. The CDR3 has 14 amino acids. Looked up from germline, CDR1 is SQVTM and CDR2 is ANQGSEA. CDR3 amino acids: CSASGPLSNQPQHF. The CDR3 nucleotides are TGCAGCGCCTCGGGACCGCTTAGCAATCAGCCCCAGCATTTT.

The chain is built from TRBV10-3 and TRBJ1-1; no clear D gene. Germline values: CDR1 ENHRY, CDR2 SYGVKD. V lost 4 bases, J lost 4 bases, and 7 bases lay in between. The CDR3 runs to 12 residues. The CDR3 loop reads CAISGLGTEAFF. The CDR3 region has the DNA TGTGCCATCAGTGGACTGGGCACTGAAGCTTTCTTT.

This sequence joins TRBV18 and TRBJ2-7; D may match TRBD1 or TRBD2 (5 bases each). The V gene's germline CDR1 is KGHSH and CDR2 LQKENI. Trimming shortened V by 3 bases and J by 6 bases, and 12 bases separated the two germline ends. CDR3 length: 13 residues. CDR3 bases: TGTGCCAGCTCACCGGGAGCAGGGCCCGAGCAGTACTTC. As protein: CASSPGAGPEQYF.

This clone was seen a handful of times. The rearrangement uses TRBV2 and TRBJ1-5; tentative D call: TRBD1 (6 bases). The CDR3 is made up of 12 amino acids. The V end was cut by 7 bases, the J end by 5 bases, with 9 bases between. Germline V lookup: CDR1 SNHLY, CDR2 FYNNEI. The CDR3 bases are TGTGCCAGCACAGGGGAGGATCAGCCCCAGCATTTT. Its protein product is CASTGEDQPQHF.

V is TRBV19 and J is TRBJ1-5; D may be TRBD1 (5 bases). CDR1 and CDR2 (germline): LNHDA, SQIVND (reference sequence). The CDR3 loop spans 16 amino acids. Trimming stripped 4 bases from V and 0 bases from J, with 13 bases between. The CDR3 DNA reads TGTGCCAGTAGTACCACAGGAAGGACTAGCAATCAGCCCCAGCATTTT. Amino acid sequence: CASSTTGRTSNQPQHF.

The rearrangement links TRBV6-6 to TRBJ2-5, with 7 bases fitting TRBD2. This CDR3 contains 14 residues. Trimming took 5 bases from V and 3 from J; bases not matched to a gene: 6. Germline CDR1 MNHNY, CDR2 SVGAGI (reference sequence). The CDR3 sequence is CASSHGAGEETQYF. DNA for the CDR3: TGTGCCAGCAGTCACGGTGCGGGAGAAGAGACCCAGTACTTC.

This chain connects TRBV10-2 to TRBJ1-2, with 7 positions matching TRBD1. The CDR3 length is 12 residues. V dropped 7 bases and J dropped 2; count of bases not matched to a gene: 1. Per germline, CDR1 WSHSY and CDR2 SAAADI. In DNA form, the CDR3 reads TGCGCCAGCACGGACAGGAACTATGGCTACACCTTC. This sequence encodes CASTDRNYGYTF.

The V call is TRBV2, the J call TRBJ2-7; D remains ambiguous. The germline V and J ends were trimmed by 5 bases and 3 bases, with 11 bases remaining between them. The CDR3 is made up of 13 amino acids. From germline, CDR1 is SNHLY and CDR2 FYNNEI. The CDR3 DNA follows: TGTGCCAGCAGTATTAAGGATTACTACGAGCAGTACTTC. Its protein product is CASSIKDYYEQYF.